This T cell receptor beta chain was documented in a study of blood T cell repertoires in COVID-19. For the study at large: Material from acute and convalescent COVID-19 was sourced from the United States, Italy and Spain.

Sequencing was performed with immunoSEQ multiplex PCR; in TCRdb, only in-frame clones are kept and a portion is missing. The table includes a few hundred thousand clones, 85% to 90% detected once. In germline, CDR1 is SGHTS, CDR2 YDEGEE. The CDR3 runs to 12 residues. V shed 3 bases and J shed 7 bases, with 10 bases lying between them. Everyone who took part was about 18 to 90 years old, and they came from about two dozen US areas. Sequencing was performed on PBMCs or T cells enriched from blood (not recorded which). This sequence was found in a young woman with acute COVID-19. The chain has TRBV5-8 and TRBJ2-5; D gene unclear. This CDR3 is CASSSPGWTQYF. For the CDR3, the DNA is TGTGCCAGCAGCTCCCCCGGGTGGACCCAGTACTTC.